The present T cell receptor beta chain was sequenced within a study of vaccination and CD4 T cells after COVID-19 (dated by TCRdb to between 2022 and 2023). Context from the whole study: Every convalescent patient had a positive nasal swab PCR test for SARS-CoV-2, with mild disease in 9 or 10 patients and severe disease in one. The convalescent cohort included six males and four females, with two Hispanic individuals, seven Caucasians, two Asians and one multiracial person. Participants got two doses of the Pfizer-BioNTech BNT162b2 vaccine (n=8) or two doses of the Moderna mRNA-1273 vaccine (n=2). Post-COVID blood samples from convalescent patients were collected a median of around 100 days after diagnosis, with a range of roughly 30 to 161 days. Post-vaccine blood samples were collected a median of around 2.5 months after the second vaccine dose, ranging from about 14 to 241 days. The spike-specific CD4+ TCR repertoire was compared before and after mRNA vaccination in approximately ten COVID-19 convalescent patients and several infection-naive healthy vaccine recipients.

Libraries came from PCR. The data were produced on an Illumina iSeq 100. The authors' pipeline ran thus. Non-productive sequences were removed, and CDR3s not starting with C, not ending with F or W, or shorter than 7 amino acids were discarded. Using R version 3.6.1, CDR3 homology was evaluated through Levenshtein distances (stringdist) along with unrooted phylogenetic trees (ape). Through fastp at Q25 and MiXCR, TCRdb rebuilt clones from the public reads, retaining in-frame beta chains. Every distinct CDR3 protein forms one entry, paired with its most common genes and DNA. These V and J calls derive from TCRdb rather than the authors' analysis. The sample table holds about 15,000 distinct CDR3 sequences, of which less than 70% were seen once. The ten largest account for roughly 1.1% of the sample. Findings and caveats that apply to the study as a whole: Among the post-vaccine SARS-CoV-2-reactive clones in convalescent patients, a median around 85% showed up only after vaccination, which suggests vaccine-specific priming. An increase in the median number of SARS-CoV-2-reactive clonotypes from around 20 after infection to 38 after vaccination was observed, but the change was not found to be significant. Of the vaccine-specific clones found in convalescent patients, nearly all (304 of 307) were mono-reactive for SARS-CoV-2 spike instead of being cross-reactive with common cold coronaviruses. Only a relatively small number of convalescent patients were included in the study, and early timepoints following natural infection were not analyzed.

The convalescent patients' positive SARS-CoV-2 PCR tests fell between March and December 2020, which was before the Alpha, Beta and Delta variants emerged in the United States. Ficoll-Paque Plus gradient centrifugation was used to isolate PBMCs from whole blood, and the isolated PBMCs were then either used fresh or cryopreserved at -140C. The germline V and J ends show losses of 5 bases and 6 bases respectively, and no gene match explains 16 bases of the junction. From the cysteine through the phenylalanine, the CDR3 covers 16 amino acids. Here the CDR3 DNA is all that survives: 48 bases in frame from base 1. The germline V gene specifies SQVTM as CDR1 and ANQGSEA as CDR2. Concerning this clonotype: It has no known antigen specificity. The sample holds no much larger clone one base away, and base qualities are not on file.

This TCR was sampled from a human donor who had recovered from COVID-19. The input for sequencing was CD4+ T cells from blood, taken after SARS-CoV-2 vaccination. The sequence links TRBV29-1 to TRBJ2-3, and 8 junctional nucleotides match TRBD2. The CDR3 region: CSVRRRSGRAMDTQYF. The nucleotide sequence is given as TGCAGCGTTCGGAGGCGGAGCGGGAGAGCGATGGATACGCAGTATTTT.